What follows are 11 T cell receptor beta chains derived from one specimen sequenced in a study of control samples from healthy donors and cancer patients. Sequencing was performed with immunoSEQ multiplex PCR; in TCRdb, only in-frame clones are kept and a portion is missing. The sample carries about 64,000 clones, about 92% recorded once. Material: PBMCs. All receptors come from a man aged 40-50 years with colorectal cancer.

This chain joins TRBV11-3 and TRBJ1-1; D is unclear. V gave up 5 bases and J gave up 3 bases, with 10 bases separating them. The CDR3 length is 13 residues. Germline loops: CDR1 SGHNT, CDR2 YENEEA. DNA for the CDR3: TGTGCCAGCAGCCCAGACGGTTACACTGAAGCTTTCTTT. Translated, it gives CASSPDGYTEAFF.

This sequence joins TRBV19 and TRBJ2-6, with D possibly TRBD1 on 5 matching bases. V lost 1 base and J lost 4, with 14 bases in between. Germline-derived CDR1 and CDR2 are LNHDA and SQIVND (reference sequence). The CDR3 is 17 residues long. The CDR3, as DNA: TGTGCCAGTAGTATAGCCGTGATAGGGGCAGGGGCCAACGTCCTGACTTTC. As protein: CASSIAVIGAGANVLTF.

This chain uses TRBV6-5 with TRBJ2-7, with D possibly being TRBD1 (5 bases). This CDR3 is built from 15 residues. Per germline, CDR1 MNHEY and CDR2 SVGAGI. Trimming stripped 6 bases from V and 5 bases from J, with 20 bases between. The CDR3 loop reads CASRTASGIIHEQYF. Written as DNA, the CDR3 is TGTGCCAGCAGAACCGCTTCAGGGATCATCCACGAGCAGTACTTC.

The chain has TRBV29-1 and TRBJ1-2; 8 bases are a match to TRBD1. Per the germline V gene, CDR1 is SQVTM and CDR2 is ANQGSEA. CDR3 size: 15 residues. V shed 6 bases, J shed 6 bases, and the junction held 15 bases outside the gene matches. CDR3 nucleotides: TGCAGCGTACAAACTCACCGGGACAGGATAGATGGCTACACCTTC. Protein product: CSVQTHRDRIDGYTF.

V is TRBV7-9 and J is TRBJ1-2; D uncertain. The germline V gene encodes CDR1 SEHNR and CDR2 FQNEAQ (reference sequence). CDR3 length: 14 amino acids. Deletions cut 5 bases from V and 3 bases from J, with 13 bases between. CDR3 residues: CASSRTPGDYGYTF. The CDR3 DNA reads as TGTGCCAGCAGCCGTACTCCTGGGGACTATGGCTACACCTTC.

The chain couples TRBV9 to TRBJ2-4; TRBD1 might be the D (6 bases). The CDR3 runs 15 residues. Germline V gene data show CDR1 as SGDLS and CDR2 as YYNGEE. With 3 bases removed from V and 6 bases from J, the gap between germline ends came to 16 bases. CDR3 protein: CASSGRDTITNIQYF. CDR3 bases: TGTGCCAGCAGCGGCCGGGACACAATAACAAACATTCAGTACTTC.

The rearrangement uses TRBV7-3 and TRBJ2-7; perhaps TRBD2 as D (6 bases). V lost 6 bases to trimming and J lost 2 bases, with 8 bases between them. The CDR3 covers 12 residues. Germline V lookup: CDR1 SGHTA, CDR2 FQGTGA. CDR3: CASSSGTYEQYF. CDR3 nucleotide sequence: TGTGCCAGCAGTAGCGGAACCTACGAGCAGTACTTC. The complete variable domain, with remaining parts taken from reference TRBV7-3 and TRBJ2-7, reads GAGVSQTPSNKVTEKGKYVELRCDPISGHTALYWYRQSLGQGPEFLIYFQGTGAADDSGLPNDRFFAVRPEGSVSTLKIQRTERGDSAVYLCASSSGTYEQYFGPGTRLTVT.

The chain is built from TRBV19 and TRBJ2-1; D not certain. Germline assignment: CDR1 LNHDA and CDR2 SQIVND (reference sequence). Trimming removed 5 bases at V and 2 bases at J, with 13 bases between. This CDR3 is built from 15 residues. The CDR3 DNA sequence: TGTGCCAGTAGTCCCCCAATCGGGCCCTACAATGAGCAGTTCTTC. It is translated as CASSPPIGPYNEQFF.

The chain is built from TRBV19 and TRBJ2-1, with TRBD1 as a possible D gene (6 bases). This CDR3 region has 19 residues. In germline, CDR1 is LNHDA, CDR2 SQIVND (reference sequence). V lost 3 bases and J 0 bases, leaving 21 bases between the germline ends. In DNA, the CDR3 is TGTGCCAGTAGTATTGATTTTTCAGGGGCTTATAGCTCCTACAATGAGCAGTTCTTC. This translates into CASSIDFSGAYSSYNEQFF.

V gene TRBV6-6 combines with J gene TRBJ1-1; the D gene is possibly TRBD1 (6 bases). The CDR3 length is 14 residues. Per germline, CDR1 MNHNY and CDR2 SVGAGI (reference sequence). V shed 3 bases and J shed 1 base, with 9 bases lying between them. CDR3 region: CASSYKTGNTEAFF. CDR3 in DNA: TGTGCCAGCAGTTATAAGACAGGGAACACTGAAGCTTTCTTT.

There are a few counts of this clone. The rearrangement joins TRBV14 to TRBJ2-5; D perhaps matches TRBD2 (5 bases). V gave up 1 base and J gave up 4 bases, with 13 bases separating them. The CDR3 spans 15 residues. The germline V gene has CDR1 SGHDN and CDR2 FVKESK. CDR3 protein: CASSQGFGGRETQYF. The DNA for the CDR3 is TGTGCCAGCAGCCAAGGATTCGGAGGTCGAGAGACCCAGTACTTC. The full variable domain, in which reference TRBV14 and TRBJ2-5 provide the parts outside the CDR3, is EAGVTQFPSHSVIEKGQTVTLRCDPISGHDNLYWYRRVMGKEIKFLLHFVKESKQDESGMPNNRFLAERTGGTYSTLKVQPAELEDSGVYFCASSQGFGGRETQYFGPGTRLLVL.